This record looks at one TCR beta chain sequence and its context. A read error is possible here, since a much larger clone lies one base away. Unsorted bulk tissue of roughly 20-34 mg yielded co-extracted RNA and DNA. The entry originates in a study of tumor-infiltrating lymphocytes in primary liver carcinoma. Overall study: Maximum tumor diameters ranged from about 4.2 to 11 cm, stage T1-T3 N0M0.

Reverse transcription of about 0.5 ug total RNA with a constant-region primer produced TCR beta cDNA. ARM-PCR, slightly modified, supplied the TCR beta libraries through three nested multiplex PCR rounds. Each of the first two PCR rounds ran roughly 9 cycles with TRBV1-TRBV30 forward and C-beta reverse primers. TCRdb reprocessed the multiplex PCR reads via MiXCR and lists one record per CDR3 protein. Of more than 95,000 distinct CDR3 sequences listed, roughly three fifths are singletons. Germline-derived CDR1 and CDR2 are SNHLY and FYNNEI. The CDR3 is 12 residues long. This chain connects TRBV2 to TRBJ1-2; D might be TRBD1 (6 bases). This receptor was obtained from a woman aged 60-70 years with primary liver carcinoma and hepatitis B virus infection. The specimen sequenced was liver tumor tissue from sampling region 3. Subset in this sample: tumor region T3, left-lateral pole. The CDR3 sequence: CASSETGHGFTF. The CDR3 DNA sequence: TGTGCCAGCAGCGAGACAGGCCATGGCTTCACCTTC. The full variable domain, with the rest looked up from reference TRBV2 and TRBJ1-2, is EPEVTQTPSHQVTQMGQEVILRCVPISNHLYFYWYRQILGQKVEFLVSFYNNEISEKSEIFDDQFSVERPDGSNFTLKIRSTKLEDSAMYFCASSETGHGFTFGSGTRLTVV.